This T cell receptor (beta chain) was sequenced during a study of Graves' ophthalmopathy and Graves' hyperthyroidism. Scientists amplified the TCR beta CDR3 regions from RNA transcripts. The first-round RT-PCR employed HTBI primers together with the Qiagen OneStep RT-PCR kit. A multiplex PCR was then performed as the second round. TCRdb re-called the multiplex PCR reads through MiXCR, storing one row per CDR3 protein. In the table there are nearly 400,000 distinct CDR3 sequences, around 16% of which are singletons. The CDR3 runs to 15 residues. CDR1 and CDR2 (germline): SGHTA, FQGNSA. V was pared by 5 bases and J by 5 bases, with 16 bases between. Ophthalmopathy cases showed moderate-to-severe activity, scoring CAS ≥3 and NOSPECS ≥4, with duration under 3 months. Other autoimmune diseases, uncontrolled infections, pregnancy or lactation ruled patients out of participation. Clinicians diagnosed using symptoms, serum thyroxine, TRAb, thyroid ultrasound and orbital computed tomography.

At least ten counts were recorded for this clonotype. The TCR originated in a woman aged 18 to 35 with Graves' ophthalmopathy. Sequencing was carried out using peripheral blood. V gene TRBV7-2 combines with J gene TRBJ1-5, with D perhaps TRBD1 (6 bases). The CDR3 spells CASSPDGGVHQPQHF. In nucleotides, the CDR3 is TGTGCCAGCAGCCCTGACGGGGGCGTTCATCAGCCCCAGCATTTT.